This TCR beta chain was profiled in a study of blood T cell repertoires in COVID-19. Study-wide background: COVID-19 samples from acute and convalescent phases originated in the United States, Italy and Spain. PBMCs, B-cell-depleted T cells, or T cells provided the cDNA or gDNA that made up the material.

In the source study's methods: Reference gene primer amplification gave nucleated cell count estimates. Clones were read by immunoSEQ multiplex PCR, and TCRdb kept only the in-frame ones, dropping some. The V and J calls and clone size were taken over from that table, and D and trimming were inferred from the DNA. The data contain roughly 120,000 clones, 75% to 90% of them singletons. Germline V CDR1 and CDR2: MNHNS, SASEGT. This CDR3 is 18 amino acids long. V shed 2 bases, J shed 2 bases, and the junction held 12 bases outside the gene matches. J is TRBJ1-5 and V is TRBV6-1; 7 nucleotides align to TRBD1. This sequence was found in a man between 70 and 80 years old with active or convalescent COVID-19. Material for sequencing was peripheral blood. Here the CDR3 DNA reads TGTGCCAGCAGTGAAATTCTTGGAGGGGGCACGGGCAATCAGCCCCAGCATTTT. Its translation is CASSEILGGGTGNQPQHF.